What follows is one T cell receptor beta chain and its context. Its antigen remains unidentified. With V trimmed by 4 bases and J by 6 bases, 14 bases remained unmatched. The germline V gene encodes CDR1 SGHKS and CDR2 YYEKEE (reference sequence). The CDR3 is made up of 17 amino acids. These data originate in a study of shared clonotypes between healthy human individuals. At the level of the study: Contributing individuals were a couple of females and three males aged 18 to 49.

The study, taken as a whole, reports: Four donors had around 5% of their naive CD4 clonotypes in common. How much donors shared clonotypes was expected to be affected by sequencing depth.

Deep-level assay runs were performed. This table comes from immunoSEQ multiplex PCR, and its TCRdb copy is limited to in-frame clones, with some not included. The repertoire includes 1.4 million to 1.5 million clones, roughly 95% of them detected once, and approximately 1.2% sits in the top ten. This receptor was identified in a young man in good health. This chain connects TRBV5-5 to TRBJ2-3; 10 bases fit TRBD2. What was sequenced was naive CD4+ T cells sorted from blood. Subset in this sample: CD45RA+ positively selected. This chain's CDR3 is CASSHQSSGSTVDTQYF. The CDR3, as DNA: TGTGCCAGCAGCCACCAGTCTAGCGGGAGTACCGTGGATACGCAGTATTTT.